Sequencing of this T cell receptor (beta chain) was carried out in a study of blood T cell repertoires in COVID-19. At the level of the study: The United States, Italy and Spain were the sources of the acute and convalescent COVID-19 samples. T cells, B-cell-depleted T cells, or PBMCs provided the cDNA or gDNA that served as material.

The germline V gene encodes CDR1 LNHDA and CDR2 SQIVND (reference sequence). The V gene lost 0 bases and the J gene lost 3 bases, with 9 bases spanning the gap. This CDR3 is 15 amino acids long. Source study methods: Estimates of nucleated cell counts were drawn from the amplification of reference gene primers. Clones were sequenced by immunoSEQ multiplex PCR, and TCRdb holds only the in-frame ones, with some missing. From that table come the V and J calls and clone size; the DNA was used to work out D and trimming. The sample carries 200,000 to 250,000 clones, roughly 92% recorded once. Those enrolled in Seattle joined during active infection and were followed longitudinally afterward.

This chain links TRBV19 with TRBJ1-5; D possibly corresponds to TRBD1 (5 bases). The source material was peripheral blood. The clonotype comes from a man in his sixties with COVID-19, enrolled during active disease. The CDR3 region is CASSIDRQSNQPQHF. DNA of the CDR3: TGTGCCAGTAGTATAGATCGACAGTCCAATCAGCCCCAGCATTTT.